Detailed here is one T cell receptor (beta chain). This sample includes further DNA sequences coding for the same CDR3. This specimen belongs to a study of shared clonotypes between healthy human individuals. In the study overall: Donors had three CD4 naive, three CD4 memory, two CD8 naive and one CD8 memory plate apiece.

The data were produced by immunoSEQ multiplex PCR, yet TCRdb's version contains in-frame clones alone and is incomplete. The sample holds around 2.5 million clones; approximately 93% are singletons and the top ten take around 0.37%. Adults of Caucasian background living in Nashville, Tennessee made up all donors. V lost 0 bases and J lost 5; bases outside the gene matches: 2. The CDR3 runs 14 residues. The germline CDR1 and CDR2 sequences are SGHRS and YFSETQ. The gene calls are TRBV5-1 and TRBJ1-2; 9 nucleotides align to TRBD1. Sequencing was done on a sample of naive CD4+ T cells from PBMCs. This sample's subset: CD45RA+ positively selected. The clonotype comes from a young man in good health. Some clones in this sample may be carry-over from other donors' samples. CDR3 region: CASSLGGQGYGYTF. DNA for the CDR3: TGCGCCAGCAGCTTGGGCGGACAGGGGTATGGCTACACCTTC.